Listed below are T cell receptor beta chains from one sample, sequenced in a study of vaccination and CD4 T cells after COVID-19. Each CDR3 protein gets one entry after TCRdb re-called the PCR reads with MiXCR. This table holds 15,000 or so distinct CDR3 sequences, under 40% found once. No antigen has been assigned to these receptors. Material for sequencing was cultured CD4+ T cells from blood. The receptors originated from a human donor with COVID-19. Each CDR3 is given with its conserved first and last residue. Each record gives: J gene, D gene, V gene, clone size, CDR3 DNA, CDR3 protein. D genes are given only for firm matches. Clone size is shown for a subset of rows, as once, few, many or a class of expanded clone.

J: TRBJ2-4; D: -; V: TRBV30; size: -; DNA: TGTGCCTGGAGTGATAGAGGAAACATTCAGTACTTC; CDR3: CAWSDRGNIQYF
J: TRBJ2-5; D: -; V: TRBV20-1; size: -; DNA: TGCAGTGCTAGGGCCGCGTCACAGGGAACGACCCAGTACTTC; CDR3: CSARAASQGTTQYF
J: TRBJ1-2; D: -; V: TRBV19; size: few; DNA: TGTGCCAGTAGTACCCTCCCGGGTCTCGAGGGCTACACCTTC; CDR3: CASSTLPGLEGYTF
J: TRBJ2-5; D: TRBD1; V: TRBV2; size: few; DNA: TGTGCCGGCGCACAGGACAGGGGGGACCAAGAGACCCAGTACTTC; CDR3: CAGAQDRGDQETQYF
J: TRBJ1-5; D: TRBD1; V: TRBV10-2; size: few; DNA: TGCGCCAGCAGTGAGAGACAGGGCAAGAATCAGCCCCAGCATTTT; CDR3: CASSERQGKNQPQHF
J: TRBJ2-7; D: TRBD2; V: TRBV10-2; size: -; DNA: TGCGCCAGCAGTGTGATAGCGGGGGCCACCTACGAGCAGTACTTC; CDR3: CASSVIAGATYEQYF
J: TRBJ1-1; D: -; V: TRBV12-3/TRBV12-4; size: -; DNA: TGTGCCAGCAGCCGCGGCGGCAGACTTTCATCTGAAGCTTTCTTT; CDR3: CASSRGGRLSSEAFF
J: TRBJ1-6; D: TRBD1; V: TRBV11-2; size: -; DNA: TGTGCCAGCAGCTTAGCAGGGGGGCCCCTCCACTTT; CDR3: CASSLAGGPLHF
J: TRBJ2-2; D: TRBD2; V: TRBV15; size: few; DNA: TGTGCCACCAGCAGAGATGAAGGGCTAGCGGGACCCTCGAACACCGGGGAGCTGTTTTTT; CDR3: CATSRDEGLAGPSNTGELFF
J: TRBJ2-5; D: -; V: TRBV15; size: few; DNA: TGTGCCACCAGCCGAGCTCACCAAGAGACCCAGTACTTC; CDR3: CATSRAHQETQYF
J: TRBJ2-2; D: -; V: TRBV9; size: -; DNA: TGTGCCAGCAGCGTAGTTGGGACTCCGAACACCGGGGAGCTGTTTTTT; CDR3: CASSVVGTPNTGELFF
J: TRBJ2-7; D: TRBD2; V: TRBV7-9; size: few; DNA: TGTGCCAGCAGCACTCGTTGGGTAGCGGGGGACGGTGTCGAGCAGTACTTC; CDR3: CASSTRWVAGDGVEQYF
J: TRBJ2-2; D: -; V: TRBV7-2; size: few; DNA: TGTGCCAGCAGCTACAAGTCGGGGATCACCGGGGAGCTGTTTTTT; CDR3: CASSYKSGITGELFF
J: TRBJ1-1; D: -; V: TRBV19; size: few; DNA: TGTGCCAGTAGTCTCTATGGGGTCCTGAACACTGAAGCTTTCTTT; CDR3: CASSLYGVLNTEAFF
J: TRBJ2-5; D: -; V: TRBV7-6; size: -; DNA: TGTGCCAGCAGCTTACGGGTCGGCAAGCAAGAGACCCAGTACTTC; CDR3: CASSLRVGKQETQYF
J: TRBJ1-1; D: -; V: TRBV7-9; size: -; DNA: TGTGCCAGCAGCTTAGAAACAGGGCACACTGAAGCTTTCTTT; CDR3: CASSLETGHTEAFF
J: TRBJ2-5; D: -; V: TRBV12-3/TRBV12-4; size: -; DNA: TGTGCCAGCAGTCCCCCGGGCCGACAAGAGACCCAGTACTTC; CDR3: CASSPPGRQETQYF
J: TRBJ1-1; D: -; V: TRBV14; size: -; DNA: TGTGCCAGCAGCCAAGACCAGAACACTGAAGCTTTCTTT; CDR3: CASSQDQNTEAFF
J: TRBJ1-1; D: -; V: TRBV6-5; size: -; DNA: TGTGCCAGCAGTTACGTATACACAGGTAGGAACACTGAAGCTTTCTTT; CDR3: CASSYVYTGRNTEAFF
J: TRBJ1-2; D: -; V: TRBV18; size: few; DNA: TGTGCCAGCTCCATCTCCGGGGGGCATAGCTATGGCTACACCTTC; CDR3: CASSISGGHSYGYTF
J: TRBJ2-3; D: TRBD1; V: TRBV6-1; size: -; DNA: TGTGCCAGCAGTAAGACAGGGCTACTCAGCGATACGCAGTATTTT; CDR3: CASSKTGLLSDTQYF
J: TRBJ1-6; D: -; V: TRBV5-8; size: -; DNA: TGTGCCAGCAGCTTAAAGGGTTCCTATAATTCACCCCTCCACTTT; CDR3: CASSLKGSYNSPLHF
J: TRBJ1-2; D: -; V: TRBV20-1; size: -; DNA: TGCAGTCCCCAATCTGGGGACAACAATAACTATGGCTACACCTTC; CDR3: CSPQSGDNNNYGYTF
J: TRBJ1-2; D: TRBD1; V: TRBV27; size: -; DNA: TGTGCCAGCAGACAACAGGGGGCGCACGGCTACACCTTC; CDR3: CASRQQGAHGYTF
J: TRBJ2-1; D: -; V: TRBV4-3; size: -; DNA: TGCGCCAGCAGCCAACATACAGTGGGTGAGCAGTTCTTC; CDR3: CASSQHTVGEQFF
J: TRBJ2-7; D: TRBD2; V: TRBV6-2/TRBV6-3; size: -; DNA: TGTGCCAGCAGTCCTCCCCTAGCGGGGGGACCCTACGAGCAGTACTTC; CDR3: CASSPPLAGGPYEQYF
J: TRBJ2-3; D: -; V: TRBV5-4; size: -; DNA: TGTGCCACCGGACAGACTAGCACAGATACGCAGTATTTT; CDR3: CATGQTSTDTQYF
J: TRBJ2-7; D: -; V: TRBV20-1; size: few; DNA: TGCAGTGCTAGAGACGGAGGGGGGCCTTCTGGGGAGCAGTACTTC; CDR3: CSARDGGGPSGEQYF
J: TRBJ1-1; D: -; V: TRBV7-8; size: -; DNA: TGTGCCAGCAGCGAGACAGTAAACACTGAAGCTTTCTTT; CDR3: CASSETVNTEAFF
J: TRBJ1-5; D: -; V: TRBV20-1; size: -; DNA: TGCAGTGCTAGAGGCAAGACGGCCTATAGCAATCAGCCCCAGCATTTT; CDR3: CSARGKTAYSNQPQHF
J: TRBJ1-2; D: TRBD1; V: TRBV6-5; size: -; DNA: TGTGCCAGCAGTTCGACAGGGGATACCTATGGCTACACCTTC; CDR3: CASSSTGDTYGYTF
J: TRBJ2-7; D: TRBD1; V: TRBV27; size: -; DNA: TGTGCCAGCAGTTTATCGTCCGGGACAGGGTACGAGCAGTACTTC; CDR3: CASSLSSGTGYEQYF
J: TRBJ1-1; D: -; V: TRBV7-2; size: -; DNA: TGTGCCAGCAGCTTAGGGGACGGGTACACTGAAGCTTTCTTT; CDR3: CASSLGDGYTEAFF
J: TRBJ2-7; D: TRBD1; V: TRBV7-3; size: -; DNA: TGTGCCAGCAGCCCGGGACAGGGGCAGGACCACGAGCAGTACTTC; CDR3: CASSPGQGQDHEQYF
J: TRBJ1-2; D: -; V: TRBV20-1; size: few; DNA: TGCAGTGCTAGTGGTGGAACTGGCTACACCTTC; CDR3: CSASGGTGYTF
J: TRBJ1-1; D: -; V: TRBV7-2; size: -; DNA: TGTGCCAGTCAATTATCTATGAACACTGAAGCTTTCTTT; CDR3: CASQLSMNTEAFF
J: TRBJ2-2; D: -; V: TRBV18; size: -; DNA: TGTGCCAGCTCACCTAACATGCGGTCCGGGGAGCTGTTTTTT; CDR3: CASSPNMRSGELFF
J: TRBJ1-1; D: TRBD1; V: TRBV11-3; size: medium-sized; DNA: TGTGCCAGCAGCTTAGTAGGGAGGGGGCCCACTGAAGCTTTCTTT; CDR3: CASSLVGRGPTEAFF
J: TRBJ2-3; D: -; V: TRBV27; size: few; DNA: TGTGCCAGCAGTCACGGTACTAGCACAGATACGCAGTATTTT; CDR3: CASSHGTSTDTQYF
J: TRBJ2-7; D: TRBD2; V: TRBV7-2; size: -; DNA: TGTGCCAGCAGCTTAGCAACCCTAGCGGGGGGGATACAGTACTTC; CDR3: CASSLATLAGGIQYF
J: TRBJ2-7; D: TRBD2; V: TRBV7-2; size: few; DNA: TGTGCCAGCAGCTACCCCGGGGAGGGTTCCCACGAGCAGTACTTC; CDR3: CASSYPGEGSHEQYF
J: TRBJ2-2; D: -; V: TRBV28; size: -; DNA: TGTGCCAGCAGTTTAGTTGATCCCGGGGAGCTGTTTTTT; CDR3: CASSLVDPGELFF
J: TRBJ2-1; D: TRBD2; V: TRBV4-3; size: -; DNA: TGCGCCAGCAGCCTCTCTGAGGGACTAGCGGGGGGAGATGAGCAGTTCTTC; CDR3: CASSLSEGLAGGDEQFF
J: TRBJ1-5; D: -; V: TRBV20-1; size: medium-sized; DNA: TGCAGTGCTAGAGATCGGGGGGCGACTCAGCCCCAGCATTTT; CDR3: CSARDRGATQPQHF
J: TRBJ2-5; D: -; V: TRBV5-1; size: few; DNA: TGCGCCAGCAGGGCTTCACCAGGGAAAGAGACCCAGTACTTC; CDR3: CASRASPGKETQYF
J: TRBJ2-4; D: -; V: TRBV6-1; size: once; DNA: TGTGCCAGCAGCTCCGGGCAGGCATTGAACATTCAGTACTTC; CDR3: CASSSGQALNIQYF
J: TRBJ2-3; D: TRBD2; V: TRBV20-1; size: few; DNA: TGCAGTGCTAGTGCTAGCGGGGGGATATACACAGATACGCAGTATTTT; CDR3: CSASASGGIYTDTQYF
J: TRBJ2-1; D: TRBD1; V: TRBV15; size: few; DNA: TGTGCCACCAGCAGCAGACAGGGGGCAGGCAATGAGCAGTTCTTC; CDR3: CATSSRQGAGNEQFF
J: TRBJ2-2; D: -; V: TRBV6-1; size: -; DNA: TGTGCCAGCAGCGGACTCAATGAGGCCGGGGAGCTGTTTTTT; CDR3: CASSGLNEAGELFF
J: TRBJ2-5; D: -; V: TRBV5-1; size: -; DNA: TGCGCCAGCAGCACGGGATTCAAAGAGACCCAGTACTTC; CDR3: CASSTGFKETQYF
J: TRBJ2-1; D: TRBD2; V: TRBV20-1; size: -; DNA: TGCAGTGCTAGAGATCTTCCACTAGCGGGGGCGTTTGGGGAGCAGTTCTTC; CDR3: CSARDLPLAGAFGEQFF
J: TRBJ2-5; D: -; V: TRBV7-3; size: -; DNA: TGTGCCAGCAGCTTATCCGGGCGGGAGACCCAGTACTTC; CDR3: CASSLSGRETQYF
J: TRBJ1-1; D: -; V: TRBV11-3; size: -; DNA: TGTGCCAGCAGCTCTCGGCAGGGAACTGAAGCTTTCTTT; CDR3: CASSSRQGTEAFF
J: TRBJ1-2; D: -; V: TRBV12-5; size: -; DNA: TGTGCTAGTGGTTTACCGGGACAAATGAATGGCTACACCTTC; CDR3: CASGLPGQMNGYTF
J: TRBJ2-7; D: TRBD1; V: TRBV27; size: -; DNA: TGTGCCAGCAGTTCCCGAACGGGACAGGGGGTAGCCGAGCAGTACTTC; CDR3: CASSSRTGQGVAEQYF
J: TRBJ2-7; D: -; V: TRBV12-3/TRBV12-4; size: -; DNA: TGTGCCAGCAGTTCCGTGAGGGAGGTGCACGAGCAGTACTTC; CDR3: CASSSVREVHEQYF
J: TRBJ2-3; D: TRBD2; V: TRBV20-1; size: -; DNA: TGCAGTGCTAGAGATCCGGGCGGGGGAGGGGATACGCAGTATTTT; CDR3: CSARDPGGGGDTQYF